These 17 T cell receptor beta chains came from one sample sequenced in a study of technical replicates of blood from a handful of donors. Clones were sequenced by immunoSEQ multiplex PCR, and TCRdb holds only the in-frame ones, with some missing. The data hold about 61,000 clones, with more than 95% observed a single time. Sequencing was done on a sample of T cells isolated from PBMCs. These receptors originate from a human donor in good health.

The rearrangement links TRBV5-1 to TRBJ2-1; 9 bases agree with TRBD1. Losses at the gene ends were 0 bases for V and 0 bases for J; bases not matched to a gene: 7. Germline V CDR1 and CDR2: SGHRS, YFSETQ. The CDR3 length is 18 residues. CDR3: CASSLEGGTGNSYNEQFF. As DNA, the CDR3 is TGCGCCAGCAGCTTGGAAGGAGGGACAGGGAACTCCTACAATGAGCAGTTCTTC.

This chain connects TRBV18 to TRBJ2-7; 10 bases align to TRBD2. CDR1 and CDR2 from the germline V gene are KGHSH and LQKENI. V was pared by 0 bases and J by 3 bases, with 5 bases of the junction left unmatched. The CDR3 has 16 residues. Here the CDR3 reads CASSPPGASGSYEQYF. DNA of the CDR3: TGTGCCAGCTCACCACCGGGGGCTAGCGGGAGCTACGAGCAGTACTTC.

The chain links TRBV5-1 to TRBJ1-1; D is unclear. Between the trimmed V and J ends, which lost 0 bases and 0 bases, there was a span of 9 bases. The germline CDR1 and CDR2 sequences are SGHRS and YFSETQ. The CDR3 is 15 amino acids. The CDR3 spells CASSLAGGLNTEAFF. The CDR3 bases are TGCGCCAGCAGCTTGGCCGGCGGTCTGAACACTGAAGCTTTCTTT.

The chain employs TRBV7-9 and TRBJ2-4, with 9 positions matching TRBD1. The CDR3 loop spans 17 amino acids. Germline V CDR1 and CDR2: SEHNR, FQNEAQ (reference sequence). The trim removed 5 bases at V and 6 bases at J, leaving 14 bases unmatched. CDR3 sequence: CASSPMTGGELRNIQYF. The CDR3, as DNA: TGTGCCAGCAGCCCTATGACAGGGGGGGAACTACGAAACATTCAGTACTTC.

The chain is built from TRBV4-1 and TRBJ2-7; D perhaps matches TRBD2 (6 bases). The V end lost 1 base, the J end lost 5 bases, and 9 bases lay between the germline ends. This CDR3 spans 13 amino acids. Germline V gene sequence: CDR1 MGHRA, CDR2 YSYEKL. CDR3 DNA sequence: TGCGCCAGCAGCCAAGTCTCGGGGGACGAGCAGTACTTC. Residues: CASSQVSGDEQYF.

The chain recombines TRBV7-9 with TRBJ1-3, with unresolved D. The length of the CDR3 is 12 residues. The germline CDR1 and CDR2 sequences are SEHNR and FQNEAQ (reference sequence). Trimming cost V 9 bases and J 4 bases, with 10 bases left between them. CDR3: CARSAVGNTIYF. CDR3 sequence (DNA): TGTGCCAGAAGTGCAGTCGGAAACACCATATATTTT. The full variable domain, with the rest looked up from reference TRBV7-9 and TRBJ1-3, is DTGVSQNPRHKITKRGQNVTFRCDPISEHNRLYWYRQTLGQGPEFLTYFQNEAQLEKSRLLSDRFSAERPKGSFSTLEIQRTEQGDSAMYLCARSAVGNTIYFGEGSWLTVV.

This chain connects TRBV5-4 to TRBJ1-4; possibly TRBD1 for D (5 bases). The V end was cut by 5 bases, the J end by 8 bases, with 19 bases between. CDR1 is SGHNT, CDR2 YYREEE, per germline (reference sequence). The CDR3 loop spans 15 amino acids. The CDR3 coding sequence is TGTGCCAGCAGTCAAAGATCGGGGGGTGAGGAAAAACTGTTTTTT. Its translation is CASSQRSGGEEKLFF.

This clone occurred once. V and J are TRBV6-5 and TRBJ1-1, with a weak D call TRBD1 (6 bases). Germline CDR1 is MNHEY and CDR2 is SVGAGI. The CDR3 is 13 residues long. V was trimmed by 7 bases and J by 11 bases, leaving 20 bases between them. In DNA, the CDR3 is TGTGCCAGCAACGTTCCGGGCCGGGGGGCGGCTTTCTTT. Its protein is CASNVPGRGAAFF.

V usage is TRBV7-2 and J usage is TRBJ1-1; D is undetermined. From germline, CDR1 is SGHTA and CDR2 FQGNSA. This CDR3 comprises 13 residues. V lost 5 bases and J 8 bases, leaving 15 bases between the germline ends. Here the CDR3 DNA reads TGTGCCAGCAGCACTCAATTCCGGGTCGAAGCTTTCTTT. Its protein product is CASSTQFRVEAFF.

The chain couples TRBV28 to TRBJ1-2; D might be TRBD1 (6 bases). This CDR3 has 14 amino acids. The germline gives CDR1 MDHEN, CDR2 SYDVKM. Trimming left V 2 bases short and J 5 bases short, with 12 bases between. The CDR3 is CASSLPRGPYGYTF. The CDR3 region has the DNA TGTGCCAGCAGTTTACCCAGGGGCCCTTATGGCTACACCTTC.

The chain recombines TRBV29-1 with TRBJ2-5; 8 nucleotides line up with TRBD1. CDR1 and CDR2 from the germline V gene are SQVTM and ANQGSEA. The V gene end was trimmed by 5 bases and the J gene end by 2 bases; junction bases not matched to a gene: 4. The CDR3 length is 13 residues. This CDR3 is CSVTDRAQETQYF. CDR3 nucleotide sequence: TGCAGCGTTACGGACAGGGCTCAAGAGACCCAGTACTTC.

This chain links TRBV7-9 with TRBJ2-3; D is possibly TRBD1 (5 bases). The germline CDR1 and CDR2 sequences are SEHNR and FQNEAQ (reference sequence). Trimming removed 7 bases at V and 5 bases at J, with 16 bases between. The CDR3 covers 14 residues. DNA of the CDR3: TGTGCCAGCACCCAGGCAGGGCGGAAAGATACGCAGTATTTT. This encodes CASTQAGRKDTQYF.

V gene TRBV30 combines with J gene TRBJ2-7; perhaps TRBD2 as D (5 bases). The CDR3 spans 11 residues. Germline lookup yields CDR1 GTSNPN and CDR2 SVGIG (reference sequence). V gave up 2 bases and J gave up 7 bases, with 9 bases separating them. The CDR3 region has the DNA TGTGCCTGGAGTTCGGGATCGGAGCAGTACTTC. Its translation: CAWSSGSEQYF. The full variable domain, rest sourced from reference TRBV30 and TRBJ2-7, is SQTIHQWPATLVQPVGSPLSLECTVEGTSNPNLYWYRQAAGRGLQLLFYSVGIGQISSEVPQNLSASRPQDRQFILSSKKLLLSDSGFYLCAWSSGSEQYFGPGTRLTVT.

The chain joins TRBV30 to TRBJ2-7; 10 bases map to TRBD1. Germline lookup yields CDR1 GTSNPN and CDR2 SVGIG (reference sequence). The trim removed 4 bases at V and 3 bases at J, leaving 3 bases unmatched. This CDR3 contains 13 residues. In DNA form, the CDR3 reads TGTGCCTGGACCGGGACAGGGGTCTACGAGCAGTACTTC. Protein product: CAWTGTGVYEQYF.

J is TRBJ2-1 and V is TRBV6-1, with 8 bases matching TRBD2. The CDR3 sequence is 15 residues long. From germline, CDR1 is MNHNS and CDR2 SASEGT. J gave up 9 bases and V 5 bases, and 12 bases lay outside the gene matches. The DNA for the CDR3 is TGTGCCAGCAGTCGGAAGCGGGAGAAGAATGGTGAGCAGTTCTTC. Amino acids: CASSRKREKNGEQFF.

The V gene is TRBV28, the J gene TRBJ2-5; 8 bases line up with TRBD1. Losses at the gene ends were 8 bases for V and 0 bases for J; bases not matched to a gene: 14. The CDR3 runs to 17 residues. From germline, CDR1 is MDHEN and CDR2 SYDVKM. This CDR3 reads CASSPYSQGAYQETQYF. The CDR3 nucleotides read TGTGCCAGCTCCCCCTACTCGCAGGGGGCCTACCAAGAGACCCAGTACTTC.

The chain carries TRBV7-2 and TRBJ1-5; D call uncertain. From germline, CDR1 is SGHTA and CDR2 FQGNSA. The ends were cut back, 2 bases at V and 5 bases at J, with 10 bases in the middle. This CDR3 spans 14 amino acids. The CDR3 coding sequence is TGTGCCAGCAGCTTATTCTCCATAGATCAGCCCCAGCATTTT. This translates into CASSLFSIDQPQHF.